This TCR beta chain was sequenced in a study of T cell repertoires in cytomegalovirus infection. Broader study findings: CMV-specific HLA-C-restricted TCR beta clonotypes dominated the ex vivo response.

This clonotype was counted ten times or more. Its specificity is unknown. TCRdb itself ran the reads through MiXCR, one entry per CDR3 protein. The table includes about 480,000 distinct CDR3 sequences, about 33% detected once. This clonotype was obtained from a human donor in good health (CMV status not recorded). Some clones in this sample may be carry-over from other donors' samples. The material sequenced was cultured PBMCs, taken from culture after CMV antigen stimulation.

The CDR3 region has the DNA TGTGCCAGCAGACCCACAACCGCAGTCAGAGATGAGCAGTTCTTC. Amino acid sequence: CASRPTTAVRDEQFF. The chain recombines TRBV7-2 with TRBJ2-1; D is undetermined. The V and J ends lost 6 bases and 8 bases respectively, with 20 bases between them. The CDR3 is 15 residues long. Germline CDR1 SGHTA, CDR2 FQGNSA. The full variable domain, its missing parts supplied by reference TRBV7-2 and TRBJ2-1, is GAGVSQSPSNKVTEKGKDVELRCDPISGHTALYWYRQSLGQGLEFLIYFQGNSAPDKSGLPSDRFSAERTGGSVSTLTIQRTQQEDSAVYLCASRPTTAVRDEQFFGPGTRLTVL.